This T cell receptor (beta chain) came from a study of T cell repertoires in cytomegalovirus infection (dated by TCRdb to the late 2010s). Regarding the research as a whole: Donor HLA type was relevant to the analysis, as public TCR beta signatures indicated carriage of CMV infection together with the matching HLA type.

Study-level results and caveats: Cumulative frequency of public TCR beta family members discriminated carriers of CMV infection plus the relevant HLA type in this cohort and an independent approximately 350-donor cohort. The ex vivo response was dominated by HLA-C-restricted CMV-specific TCR beta clonotypes, which also provided the single most frequent clonotype in two of eight donors.

Trimming accounts for 0 bases at V and 7 bases at J, while the number of junction bases matched to no gene is 6. In the germline V gene, CDR1 corresponds to ENHRY and CDR2 to SYGVKD. The CDR3 starts with the cysteine, ends with the phenylalanine, and has 15 residues. Of all the DNA, just the CDR3 is kept, 45 bases in frame from base 1. This clonotype showed up many times. It lacks a known antigen. No quality values exist for individual bases; no much larger clone is one base distant. Sequencing instrument: Illumina HiSeq 1500. TCRdb applied fastp at Q25 and MiXCR to the public reads, then kept only in-frame beta chains. Rows with one shared CDR3 protein collapse into an entry with the most common genes and DNA. The sample table holds approximately 130,000 distinct CDR3 sequences, of which 7% to 10% were seen once. About 9.4% of the sample is in the top ten clones.

The V and J genes are TRBV10-3 and TRBJ1-2; 9 central nucleotides agree with TRBD1. The source is a human donor in good health (CMV status not recorded). Some clones in this sample may be carry-over from other donors' samples. Sequenced sample: PBMCs. CDR3 protein: CAISESVGQGVGYTF. The DNA sequence is given as TGTGCCATCAGTGAGTCGGTGGGACAGGGTGTTGGCTACACCTTC.